This entry lists 32 T cell receptor beta chains sequenced from one sample in a study of metastatic and nonmetastatic thyroid tumors. Treatment of any kind had been given to no patient before thyroid surgery. TCRdb reanalyzed the PCR reads with MiXCR. The data show approximately 82,000 clones, 9.5% to 15% seen once. The sample comprised tumor tissue. These receptors were obtained from a female donor with papillary thyroid cancer or a benign thyroid nodule (not recorded which). Some clones in this sample may be carry-over from other donors' samples.

This clone was observed at least ten times. The chain has TRBV28 and TRBJ2-7; no definite D call. CDR1 and CDR2 (germline): MDHEN, SYDVKM. The CDR3 runs 15 residues. Trimming removed 3 bases at V and 3 bases at J, with 15 bases between. The chain's CDR3 is CASSFHGSVYYEQYF. For the CDR3, the DNA is TGTGCCAGCAGTTTCCATGGGTCAGTTTACTACGAGCAGTACTTC.

The chain couples TRBV20-1 to TRBJ1-1; D is unresolved. Between the trimmed V and J ends, which lost 4 bases and 5 bases, there was a span of 11 bases. The CDR3 is 12 residues long. Germline V gene lookup returns CDR1 DFQATT and CDR2 SNEGSKA (reference sequence). DNA for the CDR3: TGCAGTGCTATATATGGTAATACTGAAGCTTTCTTT. Translation: CSAIYGNTEAFF.

In the case of this clone: Given a much more abundant clone one base away, this may be a read error. This rearrangement joins TRBV2 to TRBJ1-1; D gene ambiguous. V lost 4 bases, J lost 4 bases, and 16 bases lay in between. Per the germline V gene, CDR1 is SNHLY and CDR2 is FYNNEI. The CDR3 totals 15 residues. CDR3 sequence reads: CASSVEGYMSTEAFF. The CDR3 region has the DNA TGTGCCAGCAGTGTGGAAGGTTACATGAGCACTGAAGCTTTCTTT.

The chain has TRBV20-1 and TRBJ1-2; TRBD1 agrees at 8 bases. The CDR3 runs to 14 residues. The ends lost 6 bases at V and 3 bases at J; junction bases unmatched: 9. Looked up from germline, CDR1 is DFQATT and CDR2 is SNEGSKA (reference sequence). CDR3 DNA: TGCAGTGCCCTCTCAGGGGGCCTGCACTATGGCTACACCTTC. This translates into CSALSGGLHYGYTF.

Details on this clone: The junction shows a germline mismatch at one end, possibly a read error. This sequence joins TRBV7-3 and TRBJ2-6; D call uncertain. Germline V gene data show CDR1 as SGHTA and CDR2 as FQGTGA. This CDR3 has 14 residues. The DNA for the CDR3 is TGTGCCAGCAGCTTAACTTCGTGGGCCAACGTCCTTACTTTC. This codes for CASSLTSWANVLTF.

This clone was seen repeatedly, ten times or more. The rearrangement joins TRBV7-3 to TRBJ2-5, with D maybe TRBD2 (5 bases). CDR1 and CDR2 (germline): SGHTA, FQGTGA. V was cut by 2 bases and J by 5 bases, with 9 bases left in between. The CDR3 extends over 13 amino acids. CDR3 loop: CASSLLAWETQYF. The CDR3 region has the DNA TGTGCCAGCAGCTTACTAGCATGGGAGACCCAGTACTTC.

This clone was found many times. The CDR3 reads CASSLTRVTEAFF. For the CDR3, the DNA is TGTGCCAGCAGTTTAACTAGGGTTACTGAAGCTTTCTTT. The rearrangement uses TRBV28 and TRBJ1-1; no reliable D call. The CDR3 is made up of 13 amino acids. Germline CDR1 and CDR2: MDHEN and SYDVKM. V was shortened by 2 bases and J by 5 bases, with 9 bases between the two germline ends.

This clone was detected many times. The CDR3 reads CASRSYNEQFF. CDR3 in DNA: TGTGCCAGCAGGTCCTACAATGAGCAGTTCTTC. V is TRBV2 and J is TRBJ2-1; no definite D call. Germline lookup yields CDR1 SNHLY and CDR2 FYNNEI. The V gene lost 6 bases and the J gene lost 1 base, with 1 base spanning the gap. This CDR3 is 11 amino acids long.

Note on this clone: This may arise from a read error, as a much more abundant clone is one base away. V and J are TRBV7-9 and TRBJ2-5, with D possibly being TRBD1 (5 bases). Germline assignment: CDR1 SEHNR and CDR2 FQNEAQ (reference sequence). CDR3 length equals 14 residues. CDR3 nucleotide sequence: TGTGCCAGCAGCTTAGCCAGGGATAGAGAGAACCAGTACTTC. Its translation is CASSLARDRENQYF.

The chain carries TRBV4-3 and TRBJ2-7; D gene unclear. The V end lost 1 base, the J end lost 1 base, and 8 bases lay between the germline ends. In germline, CDR1 is LGHNA, CDR2 YSLEER. The CDR3 is made up of 14 amino acids. This CDR3 is CASSQAAFSYEQYF. CDR3 bases: TGCGCCAGCAGCCAAGCAGCGTTTTCCTACGAGCAGTACTTC.

At least ten counts were recorded for this clone. The chain has TRBV29-1 and TRBJ2-2; no clear D. CDR1 is SQVTM, CDR2 ANQGSEA, per germline. V lost 0 bases and J 3 bases, leaving 8 bases between the germline ends. The CDR3 consists of 14 residues. CDR3 in DNA: TGCAGCGTTGAAGATATCCGGGACACCGGGGAGCTGTTTTTT. Its protein is CSVEDIRDTGELFF.

The chain combines TRBV9 with TRBJ1-1; possible D gene TRBD1, 5 bases. Germline V gives CDR1 SGDLS, CDR2 YYNGEE. The CDR3 totals 14 residues. V lost 4 bases, J lost 4 bases, and 14 bases lay in between. CDR3 sequence reads: CASSPTGPATEAFF. CDR3 coding DNA: TGTGCCAGCAGCCCCACAGGTCCTGCCACTGAAGCTTTCTTT.

This clone was observed a handful of times. The CDR3 protein is CASSSGGPNSNQPQHF. In DNA, the CDR3 is TGTGCCAGCAGCTCCGGGGGGCCGAATAGCAATCAGCCCCAGCATTTT. The chain links TRBV9 to TRBJ1-5, with a weak D call TRBD1 (6 bases). V was shortened by 4 bases and J by 0 bases, with 14 bases between the two germline ends. The CDR3 is 16 residues long. Germline CDR1 is SGDLS and CDR2 is YYNGEE. The full variable domain, completed using reference TRBV9 and TRBJ1-5, is DSGVTQTPKHLITATGQRVTLRCSPRSGDLSVYWYQQSLDQGLQFLIQYYNGEERAKGNILERFSAQQFPDLHSELNLSSLELGDSALYFCASSSGGPNSNQPQHFGDGTRLSIL.

This clone came up many times. The chain couples TRBV19 to TRBJ1-1, with a tentative D call TRBD1 (6 bases). Germline assignment: CDR1 LNHDA and CDR2 SQIVND (reference sequence). V gave up 6 bases and J gave up 1 base, with 12 bases separating them. The CDR3 extends over 14 amino acids. CDR3 in DNA: TGTGCCAGTAGGATGACAGGATCGAACACTGAAGCTTTCTTT. Translated, it gives CASRMTGSNTEAFF.

The table lists this clone with a few counts. This may stem from a read error, because a much larger clone lies one nucleotide away. Within the sample, other DNA sequences also encode this same CDR3. The chain recombines TRBV2 with TRBJ2-1; tentatively, D is TRBD1 or TRBD2 (5 bases each). CDR3 length: 15 amino acids. V was clipped by 1 base and J by 9 bases, with 16 bases between them. Germline CDR1 reads SNHLY; CDR2 reads FYNNEI. DNA of the CDR3: TGTGCCAGCAGTGAAGGCAGGGTAGGAGGCGGTGAGCAGTTCTTC. Its translation: CASSEGRVGGGEQFF.

This clone was found many times. The rearrangement uses TRBV10-3 and TRBJ2-3; D unclear. The V and J ends lost 6 bases and 3 bases respectively, with 10 bases between them. CDR3 length: 13 amino acids. Germline V CDR1 and CDR2: ENHRY, SYGVKD. The CDR3 region has the DNA TGTGCCATCAGCGAGGTCGGTACAGATACGCAGTATTTT. Its translation is CAISEVGTDTQYF.

V gene TRBV4-2 combines with J gene TRBJ1-2, with D possibly TRBD1 on 6 matching bases. Germline CDR1 LGHNA, CDR2 YNFKEQ. The CDR3 consists of 13 residues. Trimming took 7 bases from V and 7 from J, leaving 16 bases between them. The CDR3 DNA sequence: TGTGCCAGCACCGGGACATGTTACTTTGGCTACACCTTC. It codes for CASTGTCYFGYTF.

There are many counts of this clone. The chain recombines TRBV15 with TRBJ2-7; possible D gene TRBD1, 5 bases. This CDR3 contains 13 residues. V was trimmed by 5 bases and J by 4 bases, leaving 12 bases between them. Germline values: CDR1 LNHNV, CDR2 YYDKDF (reference sequence). CDR3: CATSRDRPYEQYF. Written as DNA, the CDR3 is TGTGCCACCAGCCGCGACAGACCTTACGAGCAGTACTTC. The full variable domain, with the rest looked up from reference TRBV15 and TRBJ2-7, is DAMVIQNPRYQVTQFGKPVTLSCSQTLNHNVMYWYQQKSSQAPKLLFHYYDKDFNNEADTPDNFQSRRPNTSFCFLDIRSPGLGDTAMYLCATSRDRPYEQYFGPGTRLTVT.

The chain uses TRBV12-3 or TRBV12-4 and TRBJ2-2; D remains unclear. The CDR3 spans 13 residues. V was trimmed by 6 bases and J by 0 bases, leaving 5 bases between them. The CDR3: CASSETNTGELFF. The CDR3 DNA is TGTGCCAGCAGCGAAACGAACACCGGGGAGCTGTTTTTT.

The table lists this clone with a few counts. The genes are TRBV4-2 and TRBJ2-3; no reliable D call. This CDR3 has 14 residues. V lost 0 bases, J lost 7 bases, and 11 bases lay in between. Germline V gene data show CDR1 as LGHNA and CDR2 as YNFKEQ. The CDR3 DNA is TGTGCCAGCAGCCAAGAGTTCTCGGCCCATACGCAGTATTTT. Amino acids: CASSQEFSAHTQYF.

This clone was observed at least ten times. The CDR3 loop reads CASSELGPPDNEKLFF. CDR3 in DNA: TGTGCCAGCAGTGAATTAGGGCCGCCGGATAATGAAAAACTGTTTTTT. This chain connects TRBV25-1 to TRBJ1-4; no clear D gene. V lost 1 base, J lost 4 bases, and 13 bases lay in between. The CDR3 runs 16 residues. The V gene's germline CDR1 is MGHDK and CDR2 SYGVNS.

The table lists this clone with many counts. The V and J genes are TRBV27 and TRBJ2-1; TRBD1 aligns across 9 bases. V shed 5 bases, J shed 3 bases, and the junction held 5 bases outside the gene matches. The CDR3 extends over 15 amino acids. In germline, CDR1 is MNHEY, CDR2 SMNVEV (reference sequence). In DNA, the CDR3 is TGTGCCAGCAGTCCAGGGACAGGGATCTACAATGAGCAGTTCTTC. Translation gives CASSPGTGIYNEQFF.

This clone was recorded at least ten times. The rearrangement links TRBV6-1 to TRBJ2-7; TRBD1 agrees at 7 bases. This CDR3 has 15 amino acids. V lost 1 base, J lost 0 bases, and 3 bases stayed unmatched. The V gene's germline CDR1 is MNHNS and CDR2 SASEGT. As DNA, the CDR3 is TGTGCCAGCAGTGAAGGCACAGGGGCCTCCTACGAGCAGTACTTC. It codes for CASSEGTGASYEQYF.

This clone has ten or more counts. The rearrangement links TRBV4-2 to TRBJ2-5, with 8 bases identical to TRBD2. The CDR3 totals 14 residues. The germline V gene has CDR1 LGHNA and CDR2 YNFKEQ. With 1 base clipped from V and 2 bases from J, the junction kept 0 bases outside the gene matches. CDR3 region: CASSQAGGQETQYF. CDR3 in DNA: TGTGCCAGCAGCCAAGCGGGAGGGCAAGAGACCCAGTACTTC.

Note on this clone: This could be a read error, since a much larger clone is one nucleotide away. Other DNA sequences within the sample encode an identical CDR3. This chain links TRBV5-1 with TRBJ1-1; no definite D call. Germline loops: CDR1 SGHRS, CDR2 YFSETQ. This CDR3 has 13 residues. V shed 4 bases and J shed 2 bases, with 9 bases lying between them. CDR3 DNA: TGCGCCAGCAGCCCTCCGGCAAACACTGAAGCTTTCTTT. Amino acids: CASSPPANTEAFF.

In the case of this clone: With a much larger clone just one base away, this may be a read error. V usage is TRBV9 and J usage is TRBJ2-1, with 8 bases matching TRBD2. This CDR3 is built from 16 residues. Germline V gene sequence: CDR1 SGDLS, CDR2 YYNGEE. CDR3: CVSSVDVRGEYNEQFF. The CDR3 DNA is TGTGTCAGCAGCGTAGACGTGCGGGGGGAATACAATGAGCAGTTCTTC.

This clone was seen many times. The J gene is TRBJ1-2, the V gene TRBV2; the D gene is possibly TRBD1 (6 bases). V lost 6 bases to trimming and J lost 2 bases, with 13 bases between them. The germline V gene encodes CDR1 SNHLY and CDR2 FYNNEI. This CDR3 spans 14 amino acids. The CDR3 loop reads CASRSQGSNYGYTF. DNA of the CDR3: TGTGCCAGCAGGAGCCAGGGGTCAAACTATGGCTACACCTTC.

This clone occurred a few times. The chain employs TRBV5-4 and TRBJ2-5, with 7 bases fitting TRBD2. V was pared by 0 bases and J by 4 bases, with 6 bases of the junction left unmatched. CDR3 size: 15 residues. The germline gives CDR1 SGHNT, CDR2 YYREEE (reference sequence). In DNA form, the CDR3 reads TGTGCCAGCAGCTTGGGGGGACTATCTTCAGAGACCCAGTACTTC. This gives the protein CASSLGGLSSETQYF.

This clone was observed many times. The chain combines TRBV28 with TRBJ2-7, with D possibly being TRBD2 (6 bases). From germline, CDR1 is MDHEN and CDR2 SYDVKM. This CDR3 contains 14 residues. V shed 7 bases and J shed 2 bases, with 15 bases lying between them. The CDR3 spells CASTSGPPPYEQYF. CDR3 bases: TGTGCCAGCACAAGCGGGCCCCCTCCCTACGAGCAGTACTTC.

About this clone itself: Being one base from a much bigger clone, this may be a read error. This chain connects TRBV12-3 or TRBV12-4 to TRBJ2-2, with 12 bases fitting TRBD1. The length of the CDR3 is 15 residues. The CDR3 bases are TGTGCCAGCAGTGGGACAGGGGGCTACACCCGGGAGCTGTTTTTT. It yields the protein CASSGTGGYTRELFF.

This clone appeared many times. The CDR3 loop is CASSLGQGASSPLHF. CDR3 coding DNA: TGCGCCAGCAGCTTGGGACAGGGGGCGAGTTCACCCCTCCACTTT. The genes are TRBV5-1 and TRBJ1-6; 10 bases line up with TRBD1. Unmatched junction bases numbered 3, after V lost 0 bases and J lost 9 bases. Germline V gene data show CDR1 as SGHRS and CDR2 as YFSETQ. The CDR3 extends over 15 amino acids.

The rearrangement uses TRBV7-8 and TRBJ2-5; the D gene could be TRBD1 or TRBD2 (5 bases each). V lost 6 bases and J lost 7, with 18 bases in between. Per the germline V gene, CDR1 is SGHVS and CDR2 is FQNEAQ. CDR3 length: 14 residues. CDR3 protein: CASSFSIGAGTQYF. The CDR3, as DNA: TGTGCCAGCAGTTTTTCCATAGGGGCGGGGACCCAGTACTTC.